Below, 32 T cell receptor beta chains from the same sample are listed, as sequenced in a study of blood T cell repertoires in COVID-19. Assay used: immunoSEQ multiplex PCR; TCRdb lists only in-frame clones, some missing. The repertoire holds 140,000 to 150,000 clones, with over 75% as singletons. Material for sequencing was peripheral blood. The receptors come from a human donor in a cohort sampled during active COVID-19.

This clone was seen a single time. The chain employs TRBV7-9 and TRBJ2-1; 12 bases are a match to TRBD2. Trimming at V came to 8 bases and at J to 7 bases, leaving 6 bases not matched to a gene. The CDR3 spans 14 residues. Germline V lookup: CDR1 SEHNR, CDR2 FQNEAQ (reference sequence). This chain's CDR3 is CASVRTSGVNEQFF. Here the CDR3 DNA reads TGTGCCAGCGTGCGGACTAGCGGGGTGAATGAGCAGTTCTTC.

The chain recombines TRBV7-8 with TRBJ1-2; weak D call: TRBD1 (6 bases). The CDR3 runs 13 residues. CDR1 is SGHVS, CDR2 FQNEAQ, per germline. V was cut by 3 bases and J by 7 bases, with 12 bases left in between. The CDR3 loop is CASSFAGTSGYTF. The CDR3 nucleotides are TGTGCCAGCAGCTTCGCCGGGACATCTGGCTACACCTTC.

The J gene is TRBJ2-1, the V gene TRBV11-2; the D gene is possibly TRBD2 (5 bases). The V end lost 0 bases, the J end lost 5 bases, and 11 bases lay between the germline ends. The germline V gene encodes CDR1 SGHAT and CDR2 FQNNGV. The CDR3 sequence is 15 residues long. Written as DNA, the CDR3 is TGTGCCAGCAGCTTAGATAGCCTAGCCCACAATGAGCAGTTCTTC. Translating it yields CASSLDSLAHNEQFF.

This chain joins TRBV5-1 and TRBJ2-5, with D perhaps TRBD2 (5 bases). The CDR3 contains 14 residues. The germline CDR1 and CDR2 sequences are SGHRS and YFSETQ. Trimming cost V 2 bases and J 2 bases, with 10 bases left between them. The CDR3 here is CASSFHEGQETQYF. In DNA, the CDR3 is TGCGCCAGCAGCTTCCACGAGGGTCAAGAGACCCAGTACTTC.

This rearrangement joins TRBV3-1 (or the pseudogene TRBV3-2) to TRBJ1-2, with TRBD1 matching 9 bases. CDR3 size: 14 residues. The ends lost 1 base at V and 8 bases at J; junction bases unmatched: 5. The germline V gene has CDR1 LGHDT and CDR2 YNNKEL (reference sequence). The CDR3 DNA reads as TGTGCCAGCAGCCAAGTGGACAGGGGATTCGGCTACACCTTC. It codes for CASSQVDRGFGYTF.

CDR3 region: CASSLGITGAAEAFF. CDR3 DNA: TGTGCCAGCAGCTTGGGCATAACAGGGGCCGCTGAAGCTTTCTTT. The chain joins TRBV5-4 to TRBJ1-1, with 7 positions matching TRBD1. CDR3 length: 15 amino acids. V lost 0 bases to trimming and J lost 6 bases; unmatched junction nucleotides: 8. Germline CDR1 reads SGHNT; CDR2 reads YYREEE (reference sequence).

The V gene is TRBV5-1, the J gene TRBJ2-7; the match to TRBD1 covers 12 bases. CDR1 SGHRS and CDR2 YFSETQ come from the germline V gene. There are 16 residues in the CDR3. Unmatched junction bases numbered 5, after V lost 0 bases and J lost 4 bases. The CDR3 DNA is TGCGCCAGCAGCTTGGCCCCGGGACAGGGGGCTTACGAGCAGTACTTC. Its protein is CASSLAPGQGAYEQYF. The whole variable domain, remainder taken from reference TRBV5-1 and TRBJ2-7, is KAGVTQTPRYLIKTRGQQVTLSCSPISGHRSVSWYQQTPGQGLQFLFEYFSETQRNKGNFPGRFSGRQFSNSRSEMNVSTLELGDSALYLCASSLAPGQGAYEQYFGPGTRLTVT.

This clone came up a few times. V is TRBV3-1 (or the pseudogene TRBV3-2) and J is TRBJ1-5; 7 bases line up with TRBD1. Losses at the gene ends were 1 base for V and 2 bases for J; bases not matched to a gene: 2. This CDR3 is 15 amino acids long. Germline V lookup: CDR1 LGHDT, CDR2 YNNKEL (reference sequence). The CDR3 bases are TGTGCCAGCAGCCAAGGAGGGACAGGCAATCAGCCCCAGCATTTT. It codes for CASSQGGTGNQPQHF.

The chain has TRBV7-2 and TRBJ2-1; D unclear. With 1 base removed from V and 4 bases from J, the gap between germline ends came to 8 bases. The CDR3 has 14 amino acids. Germline CDR1 SGHTA, CDR2 FQGNSA. The DNA for the CDR3 is TGTGCCAGCAGCTTAGTCCCCCAATACAATGAGCAGTTCTTC. Translating it yields CASSLVPQYNEQFF.

There are a few counts of this clone. V gene TRBV7-8 combines with J gene TRBJ2-5; D is perhaps TRBD2 (6 bases). This CDR3 comprises 13 residues. Between the trimmed V and J ends, which lost 1 base and 7 bases, there was a span of 10 bases. CDR1 is SGHVS and CDR2 is FQNEAQ in the germline V gene. The CDR3 DNA sequence: TGTGCCAGCAGCTTAGTCGTGGGGGGGACCCAGTACTTC. Encoded protein: CASSLVVGGTQYF.

This clone has just one count. The V call is TRBV4-2, the J call TRBJ1-4, with D possibly being TRBD1 (6 bases). This CDR3 has 15 amino acids. Trimming took 4 bases from V and 3 from J, leaving 12 bases between them. The germline V gene has CDR1 LGHNA and CDR2 YNFKEQ. The CDR3 loop is CASSRTRQANEKLFF. The DNA for the CDR3 is TGTGCCAGCAGCCGCACACGACAGGCTAATGAAAAACTGTTTTTT.

The J gene is TRBJ1-1, the V gene TRBV4-3; D remains unclear. The germline V gene encodes CDR1 LGHNA and CDR2 YSLEER. This CDR3 region has 15 residues. V was clipped by 2 bases and J by 3 bases, with 13 bases between them. The CDR3 DNA is TGCGCCAGCAGCCAACGCCCGACGGGTTACACTGAAGCTTTCTTT. Encoded protein: CASSQRPTGYTEAFF.

The chain recombines TRBV29-1 with TRBJ1-1, with D possibly being TRBD1 (6 bases). The CDR3 has 14 residues. The V end lost 2 bases, the J end lost 4 bases, and 14 bases lay between the germline ends. The germline gives CDR1 SQVTM, CDR2 ANQGSEA. The CDR3 nucleotides are TGCAGCGTTGAACGGGGGGCGCGGGGCACTGAAGCTTTCTTT. Translated, it gives CSVERGARGTEAFF.

This chain connects TRBV7-9 to TRBJ1-5, with no clear D. There are 11 residues in the CDR3. Germline CDR1 is SEHNR and CDR2 is FQNEAQ (reference sequence). Trimming stripped 5 bases from V and 9 bases from J, with 8 bases between. CDR3 in amino acids: CASSHSGPQHF. CDR3 DNA sequence: TGTGCCAGCAGCCACTCGGGGCCCCAGCATTTT.

The chain has TRBV6-5 and TRBJ1-1; unclear D gene. CDR3 size: 13 residues. CDR1 is MNHEY and CDR2 is SVGAGI in the germline V gene. Between the trimmed V and J ends, which lost 6 bases and 1 base, there was a span of 9 bases. CDR3 bases: TGTGCCAGCAGACGAAGACAGAACACTGAAGCTTTCTTT. Amino acid sequence: CASRRRQNTEAFF.

The rearrangement joins TRBV7-9 to TRBJ2-3; D is unresolved. V lost 3 bases and J 1 base, leaving 11 bases between the germline ends. The CDR3 loop spans 15 amino acids. Germline V lookup: CDR1 SEHNR, CDR2 FQNEAQ (reference sequence). DNA for the CDR3: TGTGCCAGCAGCTTTGCTAGTTGGGGCACAGATACGCAGTATTTT. Residues: CASSFASWGTDTQYF. The entire variable domain, with the rest obtained from reference TRBV7-9 and TRBJ2-3, is as follows: DTGVSQNPRHKITKRGQNVTFRCDPISEHNRLYWYRQTLGQGPEFLTYFQNEAQLEKSRLLSDRFSAERPKGSFSTLEIQRTEQGDSAMYLCASSFASWGTDTQYFGPGTRLTVL.

J is TRBJ1-6 and V is TRBV6-5; 8 positions match TRBD1. V was clipped by 0 bases and J by 8 bases; unmatched bases: 6. Germline lookup yields CDR1 MNHEY and CDR2 SVGAGI. The CDR3 has 16 residues. The CDR3 nucleotides read TGTGCCAGCAGTTACTCTCAAAGGACAGGGTATTCACCCCTCCACTTT. Translating gives CASSYSQRTGYSPLHF.

The rearrangement uses TRBV16 and TRBJ1-2; 7 bases are a match to TRBD1. The CDR3 is 15 amino acids. V gave up 3 bases and J gave up 1 base; unmatched junction bases: 5. Germline lookup yields CDR1 KGHSY and CDR2 FQNENV. CDR3 amino acids: CASSHQGQFNYGYTF. CDR3 coding DNA: TGTGCCAGCAGCCACCAGGGACAGTTTAACTATGGCTACACCTTC. The complete variable domain, with remaining parts taken from reference TRBV16 and TRBJ1-2, reads GEEVAQTPKHLVRGEGQKAKLYCAPIKGHSYVFWYQQVLKNEFKFLISFQNENVFDETGMPKERFSAKCLPNSPCSLEIQATKLEDSAVYFCASSHQGQFNYGYTFGSGTRLTVV.

The chain uses TRBV19 and TRBJ2-1; D gene ambiguous. V lost 4 bases and J lost 2, with 12 bases in between. The CDR3 extends over 15 amino acids. From germline, CDR1 is LNHDA and CDR2 SQIVND (reference sequence). The CDR3 DNA reads TGTGCCAGTAGTAGGTCCTCCCCAGCCTACAATGAGCAGTTCTTC. This translates into CASSRSSPAYNEQFF.

The chain combines TRBV6-2 or TRBV6-3 with TRBJ2-1; possibly TRBD2 for D (6 bases). V was cut by 5 bases and J by 3 bases, with 14 bases left in between. From germline, CDR1 is MNHEY and CDR2 SVGEGT. This CDR3 contains 15 residues. This chain's CDR3 is CASSTRVADYNEQFF. In DNA, the CDR3 is TGTGCCAGCAGTACTAGGGTAGCGGACTACAATGAGCAGTTCTTC.

A few counts support this clone. The chain employs TRBV30 and TRBJ2-3, with 7 nucleotides matching TRBD2. Germline trimming cut 1 base from V and 3 bases from J; bases unmatched to any gene: 13. The germline V gene has CDR1 GTSNPN and CDR2 SVGIG (reference sequence). The CDR3 sequence is 17 residues long. CDR3 protein: CAWSGGRVGGSTDTQYF. The CDR3 DNA reads TGTGCCTGGAGTGGAGGCCGGGTGGGCGGGAGTACAGATACGCAGTATTTT.

CDR3 coding DNA: TGTGCCAGTAACGATGGACAGGGACATGGGGAAAAACTGTTTTTT. It encodes CASNDGQGHGEKLFF. The J gene is TRBJ1-4, the V gene TRBV19, with TRBD1 matching 8 bases. Germline CDR1 LNHDA, CDR2 SQIVND (reference sequence). V shed 7 bases, J shed 8 bases, and the junction held 12 bases outside the gene matches. CDR3 length equals 15 residues.

Here the CDR3 reads CASTVRELFF. The CDR3, as DNA: TGTGCCAGCACCGTAAGGGAGCTGTTTTTT. V and J are TRBV7-9 and TRBJ2-2; no clear D. This CDR3 comprises 10 residues. Germline lookup yields CDR1 SEHNR and CDR2 FQNEAQ (reference sequence). V was clipped by 7 bases and J by 9 bases, with 6 bases between them.

V is TRBV30 and J is TRBJ1-2; D is ambiguous. The V gene's germline CDR1 is GTSNPN and CDR2 SVGIG (reference sequence). CDR3 length: 12 residues. V lost 0 bases and J lost 4, with 6 bases in between. The CDR3 coding sequence is TGTGCCTGGAGTGTCTGGGCCTATGGCTACACCTTC. This sequence encodes CAWSVWAYGYTF.

This clone was counted once. The chain is built from TRBV9 and TRBJ1-4; a possible D gene is TRBD1 (5 bases). The germline gives CDR1 SGDLS, CDR2 YYNGEE. Trimming removed 0 bases at V and 7 bases at J, with 13 bases between. This CDR3 region has 15 residues. The CDR3 protein is CASSVASGNAEKLFF. The CDR3 DNA reads as TGTGCCAGCAGCGTAGCATCAGGGAATGCTGAAAAACTGTTTTTT.

The gene calls are TRBV19 and TRBJ2-3; 8 bases are a match to TRBD1. The CDR3 covers 13 residues. The germline gives CDR1 LNHDA, CDR2 SQIVND (reference sequence). After removal of 10 bases from V and 2 bases from J, the junction contained 5 bases not matched to a gene. The CDR3 sequence: CATRTGSTDTQYF. The CDR3 nucleotides read TGTGCCACTAGGACAGGGTCCACAGATACGCAGTATTTT.

The CDR3 nucleotides read TGTGCCAGCAGTGTCCCTACAGCGGGGATGGGGAATCAGCCCCAGCATTTT. This sequence encodes CASSVPTAGMGNQPQHF. V and J are TRBV6-1 and TRBJ1-5; D is uncertain. V lost 4 bases and J 4 bases, leaving 20 bases between the germline ends. The CDR3 extends over 17 amino acids. Germline assignment: CDR1 MNHNS and CDR2 SASEGT.

The V and J genes are TRBV9 and TRBJ1-2; D gene ambiguous. Between the trimmed V and J ends, which lost 7 bases and 11 bases, there was a span of 18 bases. Germline CDR1 reads SGDLS; CDR2 reads YYNGEE. The CDR3 runs to 12 residues. This CDR3 reads CASFGILPRYTF. The CDR3 DNA is TGTGCCAGCTTCGGGATCCTCCCCCGGTACACCTTC.

This chain uses TRBV4-3 with TRBJ2-1; TRBD2 matches 8 bases. CDR1 LGHNA and CDR2 YSLEER come from the germline V gene. The V and J ends lost 0 bases and 4 bases, in that order; junction bases with no gene match: 5. CDR3 length: 16 residues. Here the CDR3 reads CASSQDWGTSYNEQFF. The CDR3 bases are TGCGCCAGCAGCCAAGATTGGGGGACTAGTTACAATGAGCAGTTCTTC.

This chain joins TRBV18 and TRBJ1-1; D gene unclear. Per the germline V gene, CDR1 is KGHSH and CDR2 is LQKENI. The CDR3 has 15 amino acids. Trimming took off 6 bases at V and 4 bases at J, with 18 bases between the two ends. The CDR3 protein is CASSQAPGLATEAFF. Here the CDR3 DNA reads TGTGCCAGCTCCCAGGCCCCAGGTTTGGCCACTGAAGCTTTCTTT.

The V and J genes are TRBV6-2 or TRBV6-3 and TRBJ1-5; 9 bases fit TRBD1. Per the germline V gene, CDR1 is MNHEY and CDR2 is SVGEGT. CDR3 length: 16 residues. Losses at the gene ends were 2 bases for V and 10 bases for J; bases not matched to a gene: 12. CDR3 loop: CASSYPSRTGVQPQHF. The CDR3 DNA reads TGTGCCAGCAGTTACCCTTCGCGGACAGGGGTTCAACCCCAGCATTTT.

Only a few counts were recorded for this clone. This chain joins TRBV27 and TRBJ1-6; 9 bases match TRBD1. Unmatched junction bases numbered 3, after V lost 5 bases and J lost 7 bases. Germline lookup yields CDR1 MNHEY and CDR2 SMNVEV (reference sequence). The CDR3 is made up of 14 amino acids. The CDR3 reads CASSPGQGNSPLHF. The CDR3 DNA sequence: TGTGCCAGCAGTCCCGGACAGGGGAATTCACCCCTCCACTTT.